Following are 25 T cell receptor beta chains from one sample sequenced in a study of Graves' ophthalmopathy and Graves' hyperthyroidism. The TCR beta CDR3 regions underwent amplification from RNA transcripts. The first round was an RT-PCR with HTBI primers, and the second round was a multiplex PCR. From the multiplex PCR reads, TCRdb called clonotypes with MiXCR, one entry per CDR3 protein. The data hold over 650,000 distinct CDR3 sequences, with under 50% observed a single time. Sequencing was performed on peripheral blood. All receptors derive from an adult man with Graves' ophthalmopathy.

The CDR3 DNA reads TGTGCCAGCTCACCAGCGGGGGCCCTACAAGAGACCCAGTACTTC. This codes for CASSPAGALQETQYF. This chain links TRBV9 with TRBJ2-5, with 8 nucleotides matching TRBD2. V shed 7 bases, J shed 2 bases, and the junction held 10 bases outside the gene matches. The CDR3 is made up of 15 amino acids. CDR1 is SGDLS and CDR2 is YYNGEE in the germline V gene.

This clonotype was picked up many times. The rearrangement uses TRBV29-1 and TRBJ1-2; 8 bases map to TRBD1. The V gene's germline CDR1 is SQVTM and CDR2 ANQGSEA. J lost 7 bases, V lost 7 bases, and 8 bases had no gene match. This CDR3 is 12 amino acids long. The CDR3 loop is CSAIIDRGGYTF. CDR3 bases: TGCAGCGCCATTATTGACAGGGGTGGCTACACCTTC.

This clonotype showed up many times. CDR3 sequence (DNA): TGTGCCAGCAGGCCTCGAGAGGGGTACGAGCAGTACTTC. Its translation: CASRPREGYEQYF. This chain joins TRBV2 and TRBJ2-7; D might be TRBD1 or TRBD2, each matching 5 bases. Germline CDR1 is SNHLY and CDR2 is FYNNEI. V was trimmed by 6 bases and J by 4 bases, leaving 13 bases between them. There are 13 residues in the CDR3.

This clonotype came up many times. The J gene is TRBJ1-2, the V gene TRBV12-3 or TRBV12-4; D is uncertain. The CDR3 covers 15 residues. V lost 3 bases, J lost 4 bases, and 15 bases lay in between. CDR3 in DNA: TGTGCCAGCAGTTTTTACAATAGGGAAGTCTATGGCTACACCTTC. Translating gives CASSFYNREVYGYTF.

Ten or more counts support this clonotype. The genes are TRBV10-3 and TRBJ2-5, with TRBD2 identical over 13 bases. Germline-derived CDR1 and CDR2 are ENHRY and SYGVKD. J gave up 4 bases and V 8 bases, and 7 bases lay outside the gene matches. This CDR3 region has 15 residues. The CDR3 DNA follows: TGTGCCATCGTCCCCGGGACTAGCGGGGTAGAGACCCAGTACTTC. Its translation: CAIVPGTSGVETQYF.

This clonotype was seen a handful of times. This chain connects TRBV5-8 to TRBJ2-7; TRBD1 matches 9 bases. This CDR3 is 15 amino acids long. Germline assignment: CDR1 SGHTS and CDR2 YDEGEE. V shed 2 bases, J shed 5 bases, and the junction held 8 bases outside the gene matches. In DNA form, the CDR3 reads TGTGCCAGCAGCTTTATGTCGGGACAGGGCCACGAGCAGTACTTC. Translated, it gives CASSFMSGQGHEQYF.

V and J are TRBV5-1 and TRBJ1-5; no definite D call. The CDR3 covers 15 residues. CDR1 and CDR2 from the germline V gene are SGHRS and YFSETQ. V gave up 4 bases and J gave up 8 bases, with 19 bases separating them. CDR3 region: CASSPLVRDSKPQHF. The CDR3 DNA follows: TGCGCCAGCAGCCCCCTTGTTCGGGATAGCAAGCCCCAGCATTTT.

This clonotype has ten or more counts. This sequence joins TRBV7-9 and TRBJ1-1; the D is unclear. Trimming stripped 2 bases from V and 5 bases from J, with 6 bases between. This CDR3 has 12 residues. Looked up from germline, CDR1 is SEHNR and CDR2 is FQNEAQ (reference sequence). The CDR3 loop is CASSLPLTEAFF. The CDR3 DNA is TGTGCCAGCAGCTTACCGCTAACTGAAGCTTTCTTT.

This clonotype was seen at least ten times. The rearrangement joins TRBV7-9 to TRBJ2-7, with D unclear. This CDR3 spans 15 amino acids. Germline V gene data show CDR1 as SEHNR and CDR2 as FQNEAQ (reference sequence). Trimming took off 2 bases at V and 0 bases at J, with 11 bases between the two ends. The CDR3 DNA reads TGTGCCAGCAGCTTAAAGGGCAGAAGCTCCTACGAGCAGTACTTC. Translating it yields CASSLKGRSSYEQYF. The full variable domain, its missing parts supplied by reference TRBV7-9 and TRBJ2-7, is DTGVSQNPRHKITKRGQNVTFRCDPISEHNRLYWYRQTLGQGPEFLTYFQNEAQLEKSRLLSDRFSAERPKGSFSTLEIQRTEQGDSAMYLCASSLKGRSSYEQYFGPGTRLTVT.

The chain employs TRBV2 and TRBJ2-5; D is perhaps TRBD1 (6 bases). The germline V gene has CDR1 SNHLY and CDR2 FYNNEI. CDR3 length: 14 amino acids. V gave up 2 bases and J gave up 1 base, with 8 bases separating them. CDR3 region: CASSETGTQETQYF. The CDR3 DNA reads TGTGCCAGCAGTGAAACAGGGACCCAAGAGACCCAGTACTTC.

This chain connects TRBV10-3 to TRBJ1-2; 10 nucleotides align to TRBD1. The junction had 0 bases not matched to a gene; V was cut back by 4 bases and J by 10 bases. The CDR3 contains 11 residues. Looked up from germline, CDR1 is ENHRY and CDR2 is SYGVKD. The CDR3 region has the DNA TGTGCCATCAGTGGACAGGGGGCCTACACCTTC. This translates into CAISGQGAYTF.

This clonotype appeared many times. The chain uses TRBV2 and TRBJ2-7; 8 nucleotides align to TRBD1. The CDR3 runs to 15 residues. J lost 1 base, V lost 7 bases, and 9 bases had no gene match. Germline V CDR1 and CDR2: SNHLY, FYNNEI. CDR3 nucleotide sequence: TGTGCCAGCACCCCGGACAGGGCCTATTCCTACGAGCAGTACTTC. It encodes CASTPDRAYSYEQYF.

Worth noting for this clonotype: This could be a read error, since a much larger clone is one nucleotide away. V usage is TRBV10-3 and J usage is TRBJ1-3, with TRBD1 as a possible D gene (5 bases). The CDR3 extends over 14 amino acids. The germline gives CDR1 ENHRY, CDR2 SYGVKD. V shed 5 bases and J shed 4 bases, with 12 bases lying between them. CDR3 sequence (DNA): TGTGCCATCAGTCCCCGGGGGGTCGGAAACACCATATATTTT. Translating it yields CAISPRGVGNTIYF.

This clonotype was detected ten times or more. The J gene is TRBJ1-4, the V gene TRBV2; possible D gene TRBD1, 6 bases. Deletions cut 2 bases from V and 0 bases from J, with 10 bases between. CDR3 size: 16 residues. Looked up from germline, CDR1 is SNHLY and CDR2 is FYNNEI. CDR3 sequence: CASSERTVATNEKLFF. The CDR3 nucleotides are TGTGCCAGCAGTGAACGGACAGTTGCAACTAATGAAAAACTGTTTTTT.

Ten or more counts support this clonotype. The gene calls are TRBV12-3 or TRBV12-4 and TRBJ1-5; D not certain. This CDR3 contains 14 residues. V shed 1 base and J shed 4 bases, with 8 bases lying between them. The CDR3 DNA sequence: TGTGCCAGCAGTTTAGAGAGACGGAATCAGCCCCAGCATTTT. As protein: CASSLERRNQPQHF.

Note on this clonotype: The CDR3 end shows no conserved phenylalanine or tryptophan, and so a read error is likely. The chain links TRBV7-9 to TRBJ2-7; 10 bases fit TRBD2. The CDR3 has 14 residues. In germline, CDR1 is SEHNR, CDR2 FQNEAQ (reference sequence). V shed 4 bases and J 4 bases; nucleotides not matched to a gene: 4. CDR3 amino acids: CASSSSGSMYEQYS. The CDR3 DNA follows: TGTGCCAGCAGCTCTAGCGGGAGTATGTACGAGCAGTACTCC.

This clonotype was detected only a few times. V gene TRBV2 combines with J gene TRBJ1-4; D may be TRBD1 (6 bases). Germline V CDR1 and CDR2: SNHLY, FYNNEI. V lost 7 bases to trimming and J lost 7 bases, with 16 bases between them. The CDR3 is 14 residues long. As DNA, the CDR3 is TGTGCCAGCACCTACCTCAGGGGAGGTGAAAAACTGTTTTTT. It codes for CASTYLRGGEKLFF.

Regarding this clonotype: A much larger clone is a single base away; this may be a read error. This sequence joins TRBV12-3 or TRBV12-4 and TRBJ1-2, with no clear D. CDR3 length: 13 amino acids. The CDR3, as DNA: TGTGCTAGTGGGGTTTCAGCTAACTATGGCGACACCTTC. Translated, it gives CASGVSANYGDTF.

This sequence joins TRBV27 and TRBJ2-7, with D possibly TRBD2 on 7 matching bases. Germline V lookup: CDR1 MNHEY, CDR2 SMNVEV (reference sequence). With 5 bases removed from V and 6 bases from J, the gap between germline ends came to 17 bases. The CDR3 runs to 14 residues. CDR3 nucleotides: TGTGCCAGCAGTCTGACTGGAGGGGGGGGCGAGCAGTACTTC. It translates to CASSLTGGGGEQYF.

The chain uses TRBV15 and TRBJ2-3, with 9 bases fitting TRBD2. Germline values: CDR1 LNHNV, CDR2 YYDKDF (reference sequence). Germline trimming cut 5 bases from V and 2 bases from J; bases unmatched to any gene: 17. This CDR3 comprises 19 residues. The CDR3 loop is CATSLLKGTSFTFTDTQYF. CDR3 bases: TGTGCCACCAGCCTGCTGAAAGGGACTAGCTTTACGTTCACAGATACGCAGTATTTT.

The chain uses TRBV12-3 or TRBV12-4 and TRBJ2-2, with 13 bases aligning to TRBD2. This CDR3 is 19 amino acids long. The CDR3 region has the DNA TGTGCTAGTGGTCCCAGGGAGTGGACTAGCGGGAGTTCGGGGGTCGGGTTGTTTTTT. This sequence encodes CASGPREWTSGSSGVGLFF.

The chain has TRBV19 and TRBJ2-7; perhaps TRBD1 as D (6 bases). The CDR3 extends over 15 amino acids. With 5 bases removed from V and 3 bases from J, the gap between germline ends came to 17 bases. Looked up from germline, CDR1 is LNHDA and CDR2 is SQIVND (reference sequence). CDR3 amino acids: CASSPTDSLSYEQYF. The CDR3 nucleotides read TGTGCCAGTAGTCCAACGGACAGTCTGAGCTACGAGCAGTACTTC.

This clonotype was observed at least ten times. The rearrangement uses TRBV19 and TRBJ1-1; TRBD1 is a possible D gene (5 bases). The CDR3 sequence is 13 residues long. The V and J ends lost 4 bases and 5 bases respectively, with 11 bases between them. CDR1 and CDR2 (germline): LNHDA, SQIVND (reference sequence). The CDR3 spells CASSRGIGTEAFF. In DNA, the CDR3 is TGTGCCAGTAGTAGGGGGATTGGGACTGAAGCTTTCTTT.

There are many counts of this clonotype. The V and J genes are TRBV24-1 and TRBJ1-1, with 9 bases identical to TRBD1. The germline gives CDR1 KGHDR, CDR2 SFDVKD. V lost 8 bases to trimming and J lost 3 bases; unmatched junction nucleotides: 3. The CDR3 consists of 13 residues. The CDR3 spells CATKDRGYTEAFF. The DNA of the CDR3 is TGTGCCACCAAGGACAGGGGTTACACTGAAGCTTTCTTT.

The V call is TRBV7-6, the J call TRBJ2-5, with 9 bases fitting TRBD1. The J call is doubtful: the DNA matches TRBJ2-1 better. In germline, CDR1 is SGHVS, CDR2 FNYEAQ. The CDR3 loop spans 16 amino acids. As DNA, the CDR3 is TGTGCCAGCAGTCTCACGGTGACAGGGGGTTACAATGAGCAGTTCTTC. This encodes CASSLTVTGGYNEQFF.